Listed below are T cell receptor beta chains from one sample, sequenced in a study of blood T cell repertoires in COVID-19. Using immunoSEQ multiplex PCR, the repertoire was profiled, and TCRdb retains in-frame clones only, with some absent. The sample carries around 260,000 clones, 90% to 95% recorded once. The sequenced sample consisted of peripheral blood. All receptors derive from a woman under 40 with COVID-19, enrolled during active disease. The conserved cysteine and the conserved F or W are not part of the CDR3 here. The D gene is left open where the match is weak. Not every row has a clone size; where given, it reads once, few, many or a size class.

clone size	V gene	D gene	J gene	CDR3 protein
-	TRBV6-5	-	TRBJ1-1	ASSSPAVNTEAF
-	TRBV10-3	TRBD1	TRBJ1-1	AIRTGMGTEAF
-	TRBV29-1	-	TRBJ1-5	SVGENQPQH
-	TRBV7-2	-	TRBJ1-4	ASSLGHGDEKLF
-	TRBV5-4	-	TRBJ1-4	ASSGGGATNEKLF
-	TRBV5-1	TRBD1	TRBJ1-6	ASKQTGGFNSPLH
once	TRBV11-2	-	TRBJ2-3	ASSLGQGGPTDTQY
-	TRBV5-6	-	TRBJ1-2	ASSLGGDYGYT
-	TRBV6-1	-	TRBJ2-1	ASSEWEVEANEQF
-	TRBV3-1/TRBV3-2	-	TRBJ2-1	ASSQEWEGGYEGPNEQF
-	TRBV7-2	-	TRBJ2-7	ASSLGTTPYEQY
-	TRBV27	-	TRBJ2-5	ASSVTGETQY
few	TRBV28	TRBD1	TRBJ1-3	ATYRGHGAGNTIY
-	TRBV19	TRBD2	TRBJ2-1	ASTIGLAGIAHNEQF
-	TRBV6-5	TRBD1	TRBJ1-1	ASRLTGWDTEAF
-	TRBV2	-	TRBJ1-2	ASSDDTLSGYGYT
-	TRBV23-1	-	TRBJ2-2	ASSGSGVQRTGELF
-	TRBV4-1	-	TRBJ1-3	ASSQVQSVTGNTIY
-	TRBV30	TRBD2	TRBJ2-1	AWSAPSGSYYNEQF
-	TRBV19	-	TRBJ1-6	ASTNRGDVGSPLH
-	TRBV6-1	TRBD1	TRBJ1-1	ASSEEGRGPTEAF
-	TRBV9	-	TRBJ2-2	ASSVDSTHTGELF
once	TRBV5-1	TRBD1	TRBJ2-7	ASSVSTGDYEQY
once	TRBV27	-	TRBJ2-2	ASTRVNTGELF
-	TRBV20-1	-	TRBJ1-3	SASSGNTIY
-	TRBV7-8	TRBD1	TRBJ2-7	ASSFVQGDAYEQY
-	TRBV27	TRBD2	TRBJ2-7	ASSLIAGLYEQY
-	TRBV21-1	-	TRBJ2-1	AKLWRNEQF
-	TRBV3-1/TRBV3-2	TRBD2	TRBJ2-1	ASSQVWGGIVSNEQF
-	TRBV19	TRBD1	TRBJ1-2	ASSTTNRGVYGYT
-	TRBV28	TRBD1	TRBJ1-2	ASNTPGQGWGYT
once	TRBV27	TRBD1	TRBJ1-1	GSGQVNTEAF
-	TRBV6-5	-	TRBJ2-7	ASSYSTRGSYEQY
-	TRBV19	TRBD1	TRBJ1-1	ASSIGQGNTEAF
once	TRBV5-6	-	TRBJ1-3	ASSQEALEDTIY
-	TRBV30	-	TRBJ2-7	AWRESYEQY
-	TRBV20-1	-	TRBJ1-2	SASGNYGYT
-	TRBV7-9	TRBD2	TRBJ2-1	ASSLSGRQLVGEQF
-	TRBV5-4	TRBD2	TRBJ2-2	ASSLGLAGGVGELF
-	TRBV14	-	TRBJ1-1	ASSQDLQAEAF
-	TRBV5-1	-	TRBJ1-3	ASSFGRASGNTIY
once	TRBV5-1	-	TRBJ2-3	ASTNTDTQY
-	TRBV4-1	TRBD1	TRBJ2-1	ASRFGTGNEQF
-	TRBV18	-	TRBJ1-1	ATNTGYGTEAF
few	TRBV28	TRBD1	TRBJ1-2	ASIGSHGTGDNGYT
-	TRBV6-1	TRBD1	TRBJ1-2	ASSEDWTGSPYGYT
-	TRBV11-3	-	TRBJ2-3	ASSLRGGTDTQY
-	TRBV24-1	TRBD2	TRBJ2-5	ATSDLGKAGGEETQY